The sequence of this T cell receptor beta chain was determined in a study of monozygotic twins with cystic fibrosis. The overall study: Approximately 3.2 micrograms of fragmented DNA underwent approximately 15 PCR cycles for library preparation. Study outcomes and limitations: J usage was most co-twin-similar in 8 of 16 pairs, V in 13. Monozygotic CF twins shared more identical nucleotide clonotypes than unrelated patients. Shared CDR3 numbers were not associated with age, concordance or severity.

Using immunoSEQ multiplex PCR, the repertoire was profiled, and TCRdb retains in-frame clones only, with some absent. The sample includes over 30,000 clones, around nine tenths of them seen just once. Points on this clone: Antigen unknown.

The length of the CDR3 is 14 residues. Germline CDR1 is MNHEY and CDR2 is SVGAGI. The ends lost 6 bases at V and 5 bases at J; junction bases unmatched: 5. This chain uses TRBV6-5 with TRBJ2-7; 12 bases agree with TRBD1. The sequencing input was blood. This TCR derives from a boy younger than 10 with cystic fibrosis. The CDR3, as DNA: TGTGCCAGCAGCTCCGGGACAGGGGGCCACGAGCAGTACTTC. Its protein is CASSSGTGGHEQYF.